Listed below are T cell receptor beta chains from one sample, sequenced in a study of blood T cell repertoires in COVID-19. Generated by immunoSEQ multiplex PCR, the TCRdb table keeps only in-frame clones and is missing some. The sample consists of roughly 240,000 clones, 75% to 85% of them appearing once. Sequenced input: PBMCs or T cells enriched from blood (not recorded which). The receptors shown here come from a woman aged 45 to 65 with acute COVID-19. Each CDR3 is given with its conserved first and last residue. D genes are given only for firm matches. A clone size is listed for some rows: how often the clone was seen (once, few, many), or a class if it is expanded.

v_gene	d_gene	abundance	j_gene	CDR3nt	CDR3aa
TRBV3-1/TRBV3-2	-	once	TRBJ1-2	TGTGCCAGCAGCCCTGGGGAGAGGCCCCTTAGCTATGGCTACACCTTC	CASSPGERPLSYGYTF
TRBV2	-	-	TRBJ1-2	TGTGCCAGCAGTATCCAGTATGGCTACACCTTC	CASSIQYGYTF
TRBV7-6	-	-	TRBJ1-1	TGTGCCAGCAGCTTAGAAGTCCGGGGACAAGGGAACACTGAAGCTTTCTTT	CASSLEVRGQGNTEAFF
TRBV12-2	-	-	TRBJ2-7	TGTGCAAGTCGCTTAGCGTACTTCGGTGTACCCTCCGTCTACGAGCAGTACTTC	CASRLAYFGVPSVYEQYF
TRBV7-2	TRBD1	-	TRBJ2-3	TGTGCCAGCCGCTCTAAGGACAGGGGCATAGATACGCAGTATTTT	CASRSKDRGIDTQYF
TRBV3-1/TRBV3-2	TRBD2	-	TRBJ2-7	TGTGCCAGCAGCTCCGGACTAGCGGGGGGCGAGCAGTACTTC	CASSSGLAGGEQYF
TRBV6-5	-	-	TRBJ1-5	TGTGCCAGCAGTCGAGACAAATTCGGACAGCCCCAGCATTTT	CASSRDKFGQPQHF
TRBV5-1	-	-	TRBJ1-1	TGCGCCAGCAGCTTCGGGGACATGAACACTGAAGCTTTCTTT	CASSFGDMNTEAFF
TRBV9	-	-	TRBJ2-7	TGTGCCAGCAGCCCTGGACAGTACTACGAGCAGTACTTC	CASSPGQYYEQYF
TRBV11-2	-	-	TRBJ1-3	TGTGCCAGCAGCCCAAAACAGGGAGTACTTTCTGGAAACACCATATATTTT	CASSPKQGVLSGNTIYF
TRBV5-8	TRBD1	-	TRBJ1-1	TGTGCCAGCAGCCCCGGGACAGGGGGGATGAACACTGAAGCTTTCTTT	CASSPGTGGMNTEAFF
TRBV7-2	-	-	TRBJ1-1	TGTGCCAGCAGCTCTACCGCACCCACTGAAGCTTTCTTT	CASSSTAPTEAFF
TRBV28	-	-	TRBJ1-1	TGTGCCAGCAGTTTATTGGGGGGCACTGAAGCTTTCTTT	CASSLLGGTEAFF
TRBV7-2	-	-	TRBJ1-2	TGTGCCAGCAGCTTAGCTGATGTGGGGGCTAGGTATGGCTACACCTTC	CASSLADVGARYGYTF
TRBV27	TRBD1	-	TRBJ1-2	TGTGCCAGCAGTTTAGACAGGGGGCGCGGCTACACCTTC	CASSLDRGRGYTF
TRBV19	TRBD1	-	TRBJ1-2	TGTGCCAGTAGTATTAGGGACAGGGGGACTTATGGCTACACCTTC	CASSIRDRGTYGYTF
TRBV5-1	-	-	TRBJ1-1	TGCGCCAGCAGCGCAAGCAGGGCCTTCACTGAAGCTTTCTTT	CASSASRAFTEAFF
TRBV5-4	-	-	TRBJ2-3	TGTGCCAGCAGCTTGGAACTAGGGGGAGATACGCAGTATTTT	CASSLELGGDTQYF